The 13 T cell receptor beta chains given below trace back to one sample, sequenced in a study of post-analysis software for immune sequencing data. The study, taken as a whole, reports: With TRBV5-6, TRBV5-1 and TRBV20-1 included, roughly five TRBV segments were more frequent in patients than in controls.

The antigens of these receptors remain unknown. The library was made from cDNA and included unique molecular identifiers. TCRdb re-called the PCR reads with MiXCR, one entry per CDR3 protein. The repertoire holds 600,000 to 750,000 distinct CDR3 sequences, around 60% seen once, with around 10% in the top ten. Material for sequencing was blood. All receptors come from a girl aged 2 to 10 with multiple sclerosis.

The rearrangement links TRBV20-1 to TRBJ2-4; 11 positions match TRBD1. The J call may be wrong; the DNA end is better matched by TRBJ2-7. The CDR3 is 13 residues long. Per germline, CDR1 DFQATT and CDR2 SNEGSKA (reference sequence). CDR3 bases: TGCAGTGCTACGGACAGGGGGCTCTACGAGCAGTACTTC. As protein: CSATDRGLYEQYF.

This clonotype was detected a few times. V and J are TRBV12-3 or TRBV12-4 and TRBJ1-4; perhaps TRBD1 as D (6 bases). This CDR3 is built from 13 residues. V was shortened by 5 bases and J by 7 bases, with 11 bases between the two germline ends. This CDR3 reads CASSRQVGEKLFF. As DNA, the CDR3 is TGTGCCAGCAGTCGACAGGTCGGTGAAAAACTGTTTTTT.

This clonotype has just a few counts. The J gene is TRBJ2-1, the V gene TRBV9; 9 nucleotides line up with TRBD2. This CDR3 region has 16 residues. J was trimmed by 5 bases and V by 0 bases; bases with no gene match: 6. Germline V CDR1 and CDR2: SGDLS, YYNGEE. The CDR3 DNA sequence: TGTGCCAGCAGCGTAGATCCTAGCGGGATCAACAATGAGCAGTTCTTC. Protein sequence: CASSVDPSGINNEQFF.

The CDR3 DNA reads TGTGCCAACAGGGAGGACAGAGAGTATGGCTACACCTTC. This codes for CANREDREYGYTF. The genes are TRBV6-6 and TRBJ1-2; D is perhaps TRBD1 (6 bases). Germline V lookup: CDR1 MNHNY, CDR2 SVGAGI (reference sequence). Trimming cost V 10 bases and J 5 bases, with 17 bases left between them. The CDR3 sequence is 13 residues long.

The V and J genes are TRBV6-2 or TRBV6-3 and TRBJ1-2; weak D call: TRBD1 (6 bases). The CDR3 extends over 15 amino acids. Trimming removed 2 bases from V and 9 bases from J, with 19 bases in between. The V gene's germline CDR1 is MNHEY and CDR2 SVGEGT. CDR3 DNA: TGTGCCAGCAGTTACCTTACAGGGAGTGGAGATAGCTACACCTTC. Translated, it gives CASSYLTGSGDSYTF.

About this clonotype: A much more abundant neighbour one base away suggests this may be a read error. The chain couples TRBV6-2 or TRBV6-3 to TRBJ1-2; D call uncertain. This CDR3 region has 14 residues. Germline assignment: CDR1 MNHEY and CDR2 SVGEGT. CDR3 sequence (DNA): TGTGCCGGCAGCCTCTCGATGGATAACTATGGCTACACCTTC. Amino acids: CAGSLSMDNYGYTF.

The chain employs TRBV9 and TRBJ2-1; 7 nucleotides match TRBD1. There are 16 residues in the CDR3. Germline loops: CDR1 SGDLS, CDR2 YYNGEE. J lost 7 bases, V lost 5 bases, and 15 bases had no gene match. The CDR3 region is CASSGRGGRAGNEQFF. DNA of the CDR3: TGTGCCAGCAGTGGTAGAGGGGGCAGGGCTGGGAATGAGCAGTTCTTC. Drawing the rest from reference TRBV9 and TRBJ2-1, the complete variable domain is DSGVTQTPKHLITATGQRVTLRCSPRSGDLSVYWYQQSLDQGLQFLIQYYNGEERAKGNILERFSAQQFPDLHSELNLSSLELGDSALYFCASSGRGGRAGNEQFFGPGTRLTVL.

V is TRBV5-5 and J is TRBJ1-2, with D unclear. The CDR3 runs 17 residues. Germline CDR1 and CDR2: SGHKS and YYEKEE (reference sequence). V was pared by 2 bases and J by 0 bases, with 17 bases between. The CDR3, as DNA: TGTGCCAGCAGCTTTAGAGGACCGGCGGGCTCTAACTATGGCTACACCTTC. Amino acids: CASSFRGPAGSNYGYTF.

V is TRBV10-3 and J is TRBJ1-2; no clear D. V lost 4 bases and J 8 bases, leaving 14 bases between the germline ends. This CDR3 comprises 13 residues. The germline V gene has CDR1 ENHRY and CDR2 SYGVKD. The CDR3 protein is CAISGVYGGGYTF. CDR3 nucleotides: TGTGCCATCAGTGGCGTTTATGGAGGAGGCTACACCTTC.

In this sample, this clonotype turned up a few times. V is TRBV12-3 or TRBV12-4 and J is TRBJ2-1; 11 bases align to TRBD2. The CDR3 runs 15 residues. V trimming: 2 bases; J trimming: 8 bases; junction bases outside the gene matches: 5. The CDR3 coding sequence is TGTGCCAGCAGTTTATTTAGCGGGAGGGCCGATGAGCAGTTCTTC. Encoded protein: CASSLFSGRADEQFF.

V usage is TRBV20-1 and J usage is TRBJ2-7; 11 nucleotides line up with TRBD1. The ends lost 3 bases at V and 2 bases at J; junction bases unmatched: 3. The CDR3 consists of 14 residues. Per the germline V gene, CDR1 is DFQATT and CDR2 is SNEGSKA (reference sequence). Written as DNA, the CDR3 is TGCAGTGCTAGTGGGACAGGGGGGACCTACGAGCAGTACTTC. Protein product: CSASGTGGTYEQYF.

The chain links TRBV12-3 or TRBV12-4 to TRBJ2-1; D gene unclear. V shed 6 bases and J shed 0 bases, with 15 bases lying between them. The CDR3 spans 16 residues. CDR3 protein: CASSNNPANSYNEQFF. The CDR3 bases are TGTGCCAGCAGCAATAACCCGGCTAACTCCTACAATGAGCAGTTCTTC.

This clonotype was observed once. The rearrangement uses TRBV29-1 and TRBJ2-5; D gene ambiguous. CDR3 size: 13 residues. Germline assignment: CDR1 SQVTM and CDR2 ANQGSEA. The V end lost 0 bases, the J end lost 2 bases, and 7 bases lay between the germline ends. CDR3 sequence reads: CSVEEALQETQYF. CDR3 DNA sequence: TGCAGCGTTGAAGAAGCCTTACAAGAGACCCAGTACTTC.